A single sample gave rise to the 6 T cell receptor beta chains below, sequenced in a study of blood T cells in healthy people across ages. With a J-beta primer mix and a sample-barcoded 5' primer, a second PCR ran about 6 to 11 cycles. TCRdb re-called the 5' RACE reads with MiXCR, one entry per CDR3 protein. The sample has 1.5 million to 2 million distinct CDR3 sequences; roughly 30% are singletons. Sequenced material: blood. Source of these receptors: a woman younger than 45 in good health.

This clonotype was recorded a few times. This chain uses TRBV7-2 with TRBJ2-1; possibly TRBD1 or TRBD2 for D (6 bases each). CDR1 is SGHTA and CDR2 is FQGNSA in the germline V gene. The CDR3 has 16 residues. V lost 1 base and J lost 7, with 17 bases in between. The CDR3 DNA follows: TGTGCCAGCAGCTTAGAAGGGGGGATTAACGCAAATGAGCAGTTCTTC. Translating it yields CASSLEGGINANEQFF.

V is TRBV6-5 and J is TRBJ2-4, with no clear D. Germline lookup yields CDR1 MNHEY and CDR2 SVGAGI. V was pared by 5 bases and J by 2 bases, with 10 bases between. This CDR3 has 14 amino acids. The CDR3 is CASSTTWTKNIQYF. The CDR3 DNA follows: TGTGCCAGCAGTACGACATGGACCAAAAACATTCAGTACTTC.

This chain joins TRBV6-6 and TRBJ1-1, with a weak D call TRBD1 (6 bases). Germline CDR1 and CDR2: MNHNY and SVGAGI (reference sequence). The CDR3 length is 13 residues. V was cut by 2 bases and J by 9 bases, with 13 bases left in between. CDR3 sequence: CASSYTTGFQAFF. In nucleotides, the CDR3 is TGTGCCAGCAGTTACACCACAGGGTTCCAAGCTTTCTTT.

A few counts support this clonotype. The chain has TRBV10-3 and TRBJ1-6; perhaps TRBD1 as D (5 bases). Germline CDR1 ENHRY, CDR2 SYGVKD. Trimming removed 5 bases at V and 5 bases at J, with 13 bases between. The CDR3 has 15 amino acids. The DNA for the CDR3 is TGTGCCATCAGTCGAGATGAGGGGAATAATTCACCCCTCCACTTT. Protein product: CAISRDEGNNSPLHF.

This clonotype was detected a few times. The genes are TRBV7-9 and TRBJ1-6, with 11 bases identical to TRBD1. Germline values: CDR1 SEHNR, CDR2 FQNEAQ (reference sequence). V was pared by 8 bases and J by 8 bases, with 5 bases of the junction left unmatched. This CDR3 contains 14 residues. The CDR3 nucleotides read TGTGCCAGCGGCGTGGGACAGGGGGATTCACCCCTCCACTTT. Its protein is CASGVGQGDSPLHF.

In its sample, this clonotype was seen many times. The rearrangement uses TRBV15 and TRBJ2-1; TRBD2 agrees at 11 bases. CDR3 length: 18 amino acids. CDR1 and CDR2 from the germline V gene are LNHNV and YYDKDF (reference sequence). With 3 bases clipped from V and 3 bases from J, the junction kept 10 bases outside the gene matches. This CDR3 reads CATSRVNIGTSGYNEQFF. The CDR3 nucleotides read TGTGCCACCAGCAGGGTAAATATAGGGACTAGCGGCTACAATGAGCAGTTCTTC.